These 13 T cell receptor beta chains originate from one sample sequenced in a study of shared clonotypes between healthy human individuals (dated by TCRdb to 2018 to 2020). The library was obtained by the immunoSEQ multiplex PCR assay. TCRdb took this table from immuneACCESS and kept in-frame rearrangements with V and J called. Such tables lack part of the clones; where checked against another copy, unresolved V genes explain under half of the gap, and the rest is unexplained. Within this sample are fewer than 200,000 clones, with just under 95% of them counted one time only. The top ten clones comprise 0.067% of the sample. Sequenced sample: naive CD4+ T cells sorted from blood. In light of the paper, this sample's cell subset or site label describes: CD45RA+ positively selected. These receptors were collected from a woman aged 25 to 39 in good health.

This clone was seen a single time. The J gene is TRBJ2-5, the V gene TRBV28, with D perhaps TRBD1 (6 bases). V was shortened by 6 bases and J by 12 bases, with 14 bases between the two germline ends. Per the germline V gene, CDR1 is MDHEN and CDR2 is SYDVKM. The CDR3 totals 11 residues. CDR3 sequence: CASSDRFVEYF. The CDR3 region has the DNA TGTGCCAGCAGCGACAGGTTCGTGGAGTACTTC.

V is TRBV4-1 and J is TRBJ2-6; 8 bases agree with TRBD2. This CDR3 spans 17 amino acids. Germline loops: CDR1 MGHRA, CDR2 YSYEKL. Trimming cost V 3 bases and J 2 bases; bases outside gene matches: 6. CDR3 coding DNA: TGCGCCAGCAGCCAGATTAGCGGGAAAACTGGGGCCAACGTCCTGACTTTC. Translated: CASSQISGKTGANVLTF.

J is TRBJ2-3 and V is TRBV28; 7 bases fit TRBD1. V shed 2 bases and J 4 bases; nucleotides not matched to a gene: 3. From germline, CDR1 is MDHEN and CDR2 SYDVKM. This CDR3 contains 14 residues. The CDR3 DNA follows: TGTGCCAGCAGTTTAAGAGGGACAGCAGATACGCAGTATTTT. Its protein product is CASSLRGTADTQYF.

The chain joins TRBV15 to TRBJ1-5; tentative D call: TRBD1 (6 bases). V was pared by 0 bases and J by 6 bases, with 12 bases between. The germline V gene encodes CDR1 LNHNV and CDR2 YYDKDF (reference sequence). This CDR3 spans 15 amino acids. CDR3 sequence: CATSRDPGGFQPQHF. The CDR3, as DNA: TGTGCCACCAGCAGAGATCCGGGGGGCTTTCAGCCCCAGCATTTT.

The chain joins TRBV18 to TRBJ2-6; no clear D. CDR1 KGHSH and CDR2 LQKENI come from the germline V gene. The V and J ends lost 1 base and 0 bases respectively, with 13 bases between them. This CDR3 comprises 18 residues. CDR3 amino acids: CASSPQGTPLSGANVLTF. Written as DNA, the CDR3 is TGTGCCAGCTCACCACAGGGAACCCCTCTCTCTGGGGCCAACGTCCTGACTTTC. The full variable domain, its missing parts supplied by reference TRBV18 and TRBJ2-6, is NAGVMQNPRHLVRRRGQEARLRCSPMKGHSHVYWYRQLPEEGLKFMVYLQKENIIDESGMPKERFSAEFPKEGPSILRIQQVVRGDSAAYFCASSPQGTPLSGANVLTFGAGSRLTVL.

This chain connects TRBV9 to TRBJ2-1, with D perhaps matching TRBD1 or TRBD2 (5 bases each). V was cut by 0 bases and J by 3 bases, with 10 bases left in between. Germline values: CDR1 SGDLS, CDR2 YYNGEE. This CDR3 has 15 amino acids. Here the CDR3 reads CASSVDGTRYNEQFF. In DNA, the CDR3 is TGTGCCAGCAGCGTAGACGGGACGCGCTACAATGAGCAGTTCTTC.

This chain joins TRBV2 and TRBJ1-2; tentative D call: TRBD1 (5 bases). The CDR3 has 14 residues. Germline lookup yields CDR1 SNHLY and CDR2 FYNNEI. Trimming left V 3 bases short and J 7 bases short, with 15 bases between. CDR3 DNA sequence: TGTGCCAGCAGTGACCAGGGCAGGGCAACTGGCTACACCTTC. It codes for CASSDQGRATGYTF.

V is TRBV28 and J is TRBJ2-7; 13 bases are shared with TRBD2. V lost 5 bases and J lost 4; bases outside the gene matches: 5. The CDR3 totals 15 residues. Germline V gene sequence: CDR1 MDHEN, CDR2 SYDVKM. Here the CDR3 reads CASSPWTSGSYEQYF. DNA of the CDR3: TGTGCCAGCAGTCCCTGGACTAGCGGGAGTTACGAGCAGTACTTC.

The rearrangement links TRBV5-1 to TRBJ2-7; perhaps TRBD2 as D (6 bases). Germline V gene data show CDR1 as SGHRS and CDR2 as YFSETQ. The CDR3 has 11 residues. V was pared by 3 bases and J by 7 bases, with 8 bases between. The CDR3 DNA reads TGCGCCAGCAGCTCCCGGGGGGAGCAGTACTTC. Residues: CASSSRGEQYF.

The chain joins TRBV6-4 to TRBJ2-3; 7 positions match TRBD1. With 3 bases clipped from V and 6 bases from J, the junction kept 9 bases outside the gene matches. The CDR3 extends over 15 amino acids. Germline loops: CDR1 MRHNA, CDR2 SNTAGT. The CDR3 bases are TGTGCCAGCAGTGAGCAGACAGGGTTTCGGGATACGCAGTATTTT. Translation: CASSEQTGFRDTQYF.

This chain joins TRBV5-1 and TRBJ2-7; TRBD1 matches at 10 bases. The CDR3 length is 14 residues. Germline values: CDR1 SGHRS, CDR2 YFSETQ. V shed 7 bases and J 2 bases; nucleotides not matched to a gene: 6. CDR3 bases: TGCGCCAGCCAGGTGGGACAGGGGACCTACGAGCAGTACTTC. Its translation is CASQVGQGTYEQYF.

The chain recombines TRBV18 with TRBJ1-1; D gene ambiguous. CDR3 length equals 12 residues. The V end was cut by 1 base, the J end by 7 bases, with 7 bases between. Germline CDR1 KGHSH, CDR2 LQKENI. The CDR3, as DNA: TGTGCCAGCTCACCACTCCCCGGTGAAGCTTTCTTT. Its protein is CASSPLPGEAFF.

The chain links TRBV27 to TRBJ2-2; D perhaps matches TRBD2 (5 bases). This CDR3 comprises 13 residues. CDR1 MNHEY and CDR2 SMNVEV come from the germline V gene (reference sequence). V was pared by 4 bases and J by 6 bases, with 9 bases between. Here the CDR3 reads CASSSVGAGELFF. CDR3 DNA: TGTGCCAGCAGTTCTGTGGGAGCCGGGGAGCTGTTTTTT.